A single sample is the source of the 5 T cell receptor beta chains below, sequenced in a study of blood T cell repertoires in COVID-19. Clones were sequenced by immunoSEQ multiplex PCR, and TCRdb holds only the in-frame ones, with some missing. Of more than 95,000 clones in the sample, approximately 83% were seen once. Sequencing was performed on peripheral blood. The receptors originated from a man older than 75 with active or convalescent COVID-19.

This chain uses TRBV19 with TRBJ2-5, with TRBD1 identical over 9 bases. The CDR3 loop spans 14 amino acids. The germline CDR1 and CDR2 sequences are LNHDA and SQIVND (reference sequence). J lost 4 bases, V lost 4 bases, and 4 bases had no gene match. The DNA for the CDR3 is TGTGCCAGTAGTACCCCGGGACAGGGAGAGACCCAGTACTTC. Protein sequence: CASSTPGQGETQYF.

The V and J genes are TRBV7-2 and TRBJ2-5; D perhaps matches TRBD2 (6 bases). Between the trimmed V and J ends, which lost 7 bases and 0 bases, there was a span of 15 bases. CDR1 SGHTA and CDR2 FQGNSA come from the germline V gene. CDR3 length: 15 residues. The CDR3 loop is CASTLGSGDQETQYF. CDR3 DNA: TGTGCCAGCACTCTAGGCTCGGGGGACCAAGAGACCCAGTACTTC.

J is TRBJ1-6 and V is TRBV4-1; 7 positions agree with TRBD1. V dropped 0 bases and J dropped 10; count of bases not matched to a gene: 9. The length of the CDR3 is 16 residues. Germline V gives CDR1 MGHRA, CDR2 YSYEKL. CDR3 DNA sequence: TGCGCCAGCAGCCAAGAACGGGACAGTAGGGGATCACCCCTCCACTTT. Residues: CASSQERDSRGSPLHF.

This chain joins TRBV18 and TRBJ2-1; D remains ambiguous. This CDR3 contains 16 residues. CDR1 is KGHSH and CDR2 is LQKENI in the germline V gene. The germline V and J ends were trimmed by 2 bases and 4 bases, with 15 bases remaining between them. CDR3 bases: TGTGCCAGCTCACCAGCGACGACAACGAATTACAATGAGCAGTTCTTC. This sequence encodes CASSPATTTNYNEQFF.

The gene calls are TRBV19 and TRBJ1-3, with D unresolved. Trimming left V 3 bases short and J 1 base short, with 10 bases between. The CDR3 is 15 residues long. CDR1 is LNHDA, CDR2 SQIVND, per germline (reference sequence). The CDR3 reads CASSIEAPSGNTIYF. In nucleotides, the CDR3 is TGTGCCAGTAGTATCGAGGCGCCTTCTGGAAACACCATATATTTT.